In this sample, the clone carrying this T cell receptor beta chain turned up once. This sample was included in a study of blood T cell repertoires in COVID-19. Study-level information: PBMCs, B-cell-depleted T cells, or T cells provided the cDNA or gDNA that made up the material.

Germline CDR1 and CDR2: LGHNT and FRNRAP. The CDR3 consists of 15 residues. Trimming left V 2 bases short and J 2 bases short, with 10 bases between. Here immunoSEQ multiplex PCR was the method, and the copy in TCRdb shows in-frame clones only, minus some. There are 250,000 to 350,000 clones in the sample; about nine tenths occur only once, and roughly 7.3% lies in the top ten. The sample consisted of peripheral blood. The chain carries TRBV12-5 and TRBJ2-1; tentatively, D is TRBD2 (5 bases). The clonotype comes from a woman aged 25 to 39 with COVID-19, enrolled during active disease. The CDR3 sequence: CASGLQSGAYNEQFF. The DNA of the CDR3 is TGTGCTAGTGGTTTGCAATCCGGGGCCTACAATGAGCAGTTCTTC.